This T cell receptor (beta chain) was sequenced in a study of blood T cell repertoires in COVID-19 (TCRdb year 2020). The study in broad terms: Samples from collaborators originated in the United States, Italy and Spain and spanned both the acute and convalescent phases of COVID-19. Nearly every sample came with metadata listing a de-identified subject ID, COVID-19 status, age in years and sex. The repertoires were released in a freely available public database intended as a resource for research on the immune response to SARS-CoV-2. HLA class I and class II types, where available, came from metadata supplied by the sample provider rather than from assay-based typing. The prospective study material was composed of cDNA or gDNA derived from T cells, B-cell-depleted T cells, or PBMCs. Samples were obtained from the ongoing ImmuneRACE study (first 160 participants) and from 1,000 to 1,500 subjects provided by 6 global collaborators. Subjects who had been exposed to COVID-19, were actively infected with it, or had recovered from it provided the deeply sampled blood TCRbeta repertoires that made up the dataset. General findings and caveats noted by the study authors: How much clinical and demographic metadata was included differed by source and by participant, and the metadata was provided uncurated.

Comment on this clone: Its antigen has not been determined. Per-base qualities were not stored, and no clone one base away is much larger.

The CDR3, from cysteine to phenylalanine, totals 16 residues. Only CDR3 DNA is held: 48 bases, read in frame from base 1. For CDR1 and CDR2, the germline V gene lists MNHEY and SVGEGT. The germline V end is reduced by 3 bases and the J end by 5 bases; junction bases left unmatched: 5. Participants in the prospective study were enrolled through a virtual design, were aged about 18 to 100 years, and lived in roughly 25 United States geographic areas. In the prospective study, participants were assigned to cohorts based on the clinical history participants reported in a screening survey and a study questionnaire. Recovered participants in ImmuneRACE Cohort 3 were defined by two consecutive negative NP/OP PCR tests, clearance by a healthcare professional, or resolution of symptoms. In the prospective study, whole blood, serum and a nasopharyngeal or oropharyngeal swab were collected from each participant by mobile phlebotomists. Participants in the prospective study had the option to provide additional blood draws and questionnaires over a 2-month period. Before DNA extraction, prospective study blood samples were shipped either frozen or at room temperature.

TCRbeta CDR3 regions were amplified from genomic DNA by means of the immunoSEQ Assay, a bias-controlled multiplex PCR. The authors' analysis ran thus. The number of nucleated cells in each sample was estimated from the amplification of reference gene primers within the assay. To quantify the absolute abundance of each unique TCRbeta CDR3 rearrangement, sequence reads were collapsed and filtered. For each sample, productive Simpson clonality was calculated as the square root of Simpson's diversity index over productive rearrangements. TCRdb carries this immuneACCESS record with in-frame sequences only. Its versions omit some clonotypes, under half of them owing to an unresolved V gene in the studies checked, with the rest unexplained. The V and J calls and clone size were taken over from that table, and D and trimming were inferred from the DNA. In this sample the table shows approximately 440,000 clones, around 91% of which occur a single time. The ten top clones hold about 0.63% of the sample.

The V and J genes are TRBV6-2 or TRBV6-3 and TRBJ2-2; 11 middle bases align to TRBD2. The origin of this receptor is a young man who had recovered from COVID-19. The sample consisted of PBMCs or T cells enriched from blood (not recorded which). At the DNA level, the sequence is TGTGCCAGCAGTTATGCGACTAGCGGGACGACCGGGGAGCTGTTTTTT. It is translated as CASSYATSGTTGELFF.